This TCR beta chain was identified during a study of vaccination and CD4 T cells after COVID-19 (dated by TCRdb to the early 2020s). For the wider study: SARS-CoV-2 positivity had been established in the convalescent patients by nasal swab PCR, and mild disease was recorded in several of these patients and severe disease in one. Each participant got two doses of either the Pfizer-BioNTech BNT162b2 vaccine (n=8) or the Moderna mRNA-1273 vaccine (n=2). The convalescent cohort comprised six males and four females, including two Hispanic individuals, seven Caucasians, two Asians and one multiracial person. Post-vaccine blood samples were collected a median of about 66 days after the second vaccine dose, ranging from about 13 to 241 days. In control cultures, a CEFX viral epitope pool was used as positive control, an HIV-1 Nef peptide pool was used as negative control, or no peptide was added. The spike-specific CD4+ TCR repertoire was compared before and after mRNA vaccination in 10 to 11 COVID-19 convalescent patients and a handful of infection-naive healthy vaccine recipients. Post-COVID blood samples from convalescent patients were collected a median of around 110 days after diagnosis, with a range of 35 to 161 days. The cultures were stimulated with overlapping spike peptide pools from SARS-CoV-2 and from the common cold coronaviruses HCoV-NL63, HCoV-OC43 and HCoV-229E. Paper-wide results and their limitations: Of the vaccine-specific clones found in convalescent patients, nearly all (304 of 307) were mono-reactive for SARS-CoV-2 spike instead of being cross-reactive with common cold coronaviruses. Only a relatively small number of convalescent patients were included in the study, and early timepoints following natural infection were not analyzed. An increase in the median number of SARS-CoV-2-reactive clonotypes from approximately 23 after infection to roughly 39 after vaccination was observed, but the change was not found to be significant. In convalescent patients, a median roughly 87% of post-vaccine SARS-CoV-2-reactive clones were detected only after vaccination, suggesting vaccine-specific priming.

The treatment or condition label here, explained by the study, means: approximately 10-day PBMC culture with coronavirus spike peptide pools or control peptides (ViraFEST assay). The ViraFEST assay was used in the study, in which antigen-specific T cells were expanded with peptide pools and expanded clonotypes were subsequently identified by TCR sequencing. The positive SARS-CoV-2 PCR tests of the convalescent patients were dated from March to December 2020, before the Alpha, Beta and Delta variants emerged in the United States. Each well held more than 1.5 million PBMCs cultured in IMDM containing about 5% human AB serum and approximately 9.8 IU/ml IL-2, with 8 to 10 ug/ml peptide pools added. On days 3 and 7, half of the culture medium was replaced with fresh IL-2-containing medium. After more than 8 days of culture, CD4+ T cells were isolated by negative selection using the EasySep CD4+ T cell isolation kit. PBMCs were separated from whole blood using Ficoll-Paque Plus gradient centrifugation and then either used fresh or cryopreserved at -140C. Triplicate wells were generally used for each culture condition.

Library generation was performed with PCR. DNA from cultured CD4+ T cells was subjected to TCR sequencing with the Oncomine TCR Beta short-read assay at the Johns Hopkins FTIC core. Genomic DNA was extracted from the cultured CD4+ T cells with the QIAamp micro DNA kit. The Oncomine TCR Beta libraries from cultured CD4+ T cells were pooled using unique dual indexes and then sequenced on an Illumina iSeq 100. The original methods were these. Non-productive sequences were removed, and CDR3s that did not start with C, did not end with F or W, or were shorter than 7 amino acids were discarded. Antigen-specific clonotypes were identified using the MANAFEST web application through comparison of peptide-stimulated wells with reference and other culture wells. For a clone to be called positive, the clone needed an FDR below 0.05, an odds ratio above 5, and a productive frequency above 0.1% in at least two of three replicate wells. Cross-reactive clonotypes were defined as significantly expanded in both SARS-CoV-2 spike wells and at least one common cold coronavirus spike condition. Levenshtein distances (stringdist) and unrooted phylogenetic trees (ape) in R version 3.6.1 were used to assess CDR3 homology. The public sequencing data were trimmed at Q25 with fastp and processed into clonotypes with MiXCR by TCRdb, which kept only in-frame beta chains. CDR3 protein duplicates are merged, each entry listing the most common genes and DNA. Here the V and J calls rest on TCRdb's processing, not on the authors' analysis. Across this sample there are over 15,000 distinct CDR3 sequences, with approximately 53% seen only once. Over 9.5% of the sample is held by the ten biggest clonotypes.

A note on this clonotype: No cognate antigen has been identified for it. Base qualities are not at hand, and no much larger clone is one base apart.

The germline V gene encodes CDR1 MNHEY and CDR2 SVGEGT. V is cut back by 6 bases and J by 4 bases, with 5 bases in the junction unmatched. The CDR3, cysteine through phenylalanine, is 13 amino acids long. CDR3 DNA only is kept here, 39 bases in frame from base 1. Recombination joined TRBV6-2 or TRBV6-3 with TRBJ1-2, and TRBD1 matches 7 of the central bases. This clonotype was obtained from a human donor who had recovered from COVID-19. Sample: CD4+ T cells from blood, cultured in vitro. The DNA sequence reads TGTGCCAGCAGCTTCGACAGGGCCTATGGCTACACCTTC. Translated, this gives CASSFDRAYGYTF.